The 16 T cell receptor beta chains reported below all come from one sample, sequenced in a study of monozygotic twins with inflammatory bowel disease. TCRdb reprocessed the 5' RACE reads; each CDR3 protein has one entry and no DNA is given. This sample's clone table lists about 160,000 distinct CDR3 sequences. The sequenced sample was blood. These receptors came from a human donor with ulcerative colitis or Crohn's disease, or a healthy co-twin of an affected twin (not recorded which).

The V gene is TRBV29-1, the J gene TRBJ1-5. This CDR3 region has 13 residues. Germline V gene sequence: CDR1 SQVTM, CDR2 ANQGSEA. Here the CDR3 reads CSVAGGALQPQHF.

The chain is built from TRBV30 and TRBJ2-3; TCRdb selects TRBD1, and the lack of DNA leaves this call unchecked. Germline CDR1 reads GTSNPN; CDR2 reads SVGIG (reference sequence). The CDR3 is made up of 18 amino acids. The CDR3 protein is CAWSVFGIGERIADTQYF.

J is TRBJ2-3 and V is TRBV28; TCRdb gives TRBD2 as the D gene, but with no DNA this cannot be confirmed. The CDR3 runs to 15 residues. CDR1 and CDR2 from the germline V gene are MDHEN and SYDVKM. The CDR3 here is CASSRGLTNTDTQYF.

This chain connects TRBV6-1 to TRBJ2-3; TCRdb outputs TRBD2, but without DNA this stays unchecked. CDR1 is MNHNS, CDR2 SASEGT, per germline. The CDR3 length is 18 residues. The CDR3 region is CASRRMWERAGSTDTQYF.

The chain couples TRBV19 to TRBJ2-1; TCRdb selects TRBD2, and the lack of DNA leaves this call unchecked. Per germline, CDR1 LNHDA and CDR2 SQIVND (reference sequence). The CDR3 is 18 residues long. The CDR3 sequence is CASSIWGLADSYGNEQFF.

The chain employs TRBV27 and TRBJ2-3; absent DNA, TCRdb's TRBD1 call cannot be checked. Germline CDR1 and CDR2: MNHEY and SMNVEV (reference sequence). The CDR3 loop spans 14 amino acids. This chain's CDR3 is CASSSGRETDTQYF.

This rearrangement joins TRBV12-3 or TRBV12-4 to TRBJ1-1. The CDR3 spans 15 residues. This CDR3 reads CASSPGGGLSTEAFF.

This chain uses TRBV5-5 with TRBJ1-5; the D call from TCRdb, TRBD1, cannot be confirmed without DNA. The germline gives CDR1 SGHKS, CDR2 YYEKEE (reference sequence). CDR3 length: 14 amino acids. CDR3 sequence reads: CASSPTGVRQPQHF.

This rearrangement joins TRBV19 to TRBJ1-1. Germline CDR1 is LNHDA and CDR2 is SQIVND (reference sequence). The CDR3 runs 13 residues. The CDR3 spells CASSHRGNTEAFF.

The CDR3 region is CASSHGGLAGPLSTDTQYF. The chain employs TRBV4-1 and TRBJ2-3; TCRdb gives TRBD2 as the D gene, but with no DNA this cannot be confirmed. This CDR3 contains 19 residues. The germline V gene encodes CDR1 MGHRA and CDR2 YSYEKL.

This chain connects TRBV24-1 to TRBJ2-1; there is no DNA to check the TCRdb D call of TRBD2. Germline loops: CDR1 KGHDR, CDR2 SFDVKD. This CDR3 comprises 13 residues. CDR3 sequence: CATRAGSSNEQFF.

The chain carries TRBV7-3 and TRBJ2-1. This CDR3 has 12 amino acids. Germline V gene sequence: CDR1 SGHTA, CDR2 FQGTGA. The CDR3 is CASSFVYNEQFF.

The genes are TRBV6-1 and TRBJ1-3; TCRdb calls TRBD1, which cannot be checked without DNA. Per germline, CDR1 MNHNS and CDR2 SASEGT. This CDR3 spans 16 amino acids. CDR3 sequence: CASSATGTGTGNTIYF.

The chain is built from TRBV7-2 and TRBJ1-6. The CDR3 length is 12 residues. Germline V lookup: CDR1 SGHTA, CDR2 FQGNSA. The CDR3: CASSLKNSPLHF.

This chain uses TRBV7-8 with TRBJ1-6; with no DNA, the TCRdb D assignment of TRBD1 cannot be verified. The CDR3 sequence is 15 residues long. Germline V gene data show CDR1 as SGHVS and CDR2 as FQNEAQ. CDR3 sequence reads: CASSYTGTGNSPLHF. Variable domain in full (rest from reference TRBV7-8 and TRBJ1-6): GAGVSQSPRYKVAKRGQDVALRCDPISGHVSLFWYQQALGQGPEFLTYFQNEAQLDKSGLPSDRFFAERPEGSVSTLKIQRTQQEDSAVYLCASSYTGTGNSPLHFGNGTRLTVT.

V is TRBV10-3 and J is TRBJ1-5; with no DNA, the TCRdb D assignment of TRBD1 cannot be verified. The CDR3 runs to 13 residues. CDR1 is ENHRY, CDR2 SYGVKD, per germline. The CDR3 spells CAIRDTAQEPQHF.